The clone carrying this T cell receptor (beta chain) came up many times. The target antigen is unknown. Trimming took off 4 bases at V and 5 bases at J, with 20 bases between the two ends. In germline, CDR1 is DFQATT, CDR2 SNEGSKA (reference sequence). This CDR3 is 15 amino acids long. CD4+CD45RO+CD25- cells were isolated as memory CD4+ T cells. Whole-study findings and limits: In terms of TCR gene usage, tumor memory CD4+ T cells clustered together with blood and lymph node memory CD4+ cells, as well as with lymph node naive CD4+ cells. Larger-cohort validation covered only one TCR beta V-J rearrangement.

Constant-region reverse primers amplified full-length variable regions, followed by semi-nested Nested Universal Primer A PCR. TCRdb passed the 5' RACE reads through MiXCR, listing each CDR3 protein once. This table has 62,000 or so distinct CDR3 sequences, around a fifth appearing once. V usage is TRBV20-1 and J usage is TRBJ1-1; D is possibly TRBD1 (6 bases). Material for sequencing was memory CD4+ T cells sorted from a lymph node. This sample's subset: memory CD4+ T cells, CD4+CD45RO+CD25-. The clonotype comes from a female donor with breast cancer. The CDR3 here is CSATNPRGGQTEAFF. The CDR3 DNA reads TGCAGTGCTACAAACCCCCGGGGGGGCCAAACTGAAGCTTTCTTT.